This TCR beta chain came from a study of T cell responses to AZD1222 COVID-19 vaccine. The study, taken as a whole, reports: The number of AZD1222 recipients seropositive at baseline was only 6 or 7. The study sampled repertoires only after the peak T cell response. Spike-specific TCR breadth and depth grew following two AZD1222 doses. Clonal diversity was possibly underestimated, and the donors were mostly white British, with more females.

A remark on this clone: Its antigen is not known.

CDR1 is SNHLY, CDR2 FYNNEI, per germline. V was clipped by 5 bases and J by 6 bases, with 16 bases between them. This CDR3 spans 14 amino acids. TCRdb's copy holds only in-frame clones and misses some; the assay was immunoSEQ multiplex PCR. The repertoire holds 95,000 to 150,000 clones, with 80% to 90% as singletons. The chain has TRBV2 and TRBJ1-1; possibly TRBD1 for D (6 bases). The sample consisted of peripheral blood, taken on day 0 of AZD1222 vaccination. The source is an adult in good health. The CDR3 protein is CASSNSGTRSEAFF. The DNA of the CDR3 is TGTGCCAGCAGTAACTCCGGGACAAGATCTGAAGCTTTCTTT.